Included here is one T cell receptor (beta chain) sequence, with context. Profiled with immunoSEQ multiplex PCR; TCRdb holds only in-frame clones, not every one. The sample contains under 90,000 clones, 93% of which appear only once. CDR1 is SGHTS, CDR2 YDEGEE, per germline. V was clipped by 2 bases and J by 0 bases; unmatched bases: 6. The CDR3 contains 18 residues. The source is a man aged 40-49 years with rheumatoid arthritis. What was sequenced was PBMCs. The chain links TRBV5-8 to TRBJ1-6, with TRBD1 identical over 9 bases. Here the CDR3 reads CASSFPGQGYSYNSPLHF. DNA of the CDR3: TGTGCCAGCAGCTTTCCGGGACAGGGATACTCCTATAATTCACCCCTCCACTTT.